The 2 T cell receptor beta chains listed next were all sequenced from one sample in a study of cytomegalovirus exposure and HLA in healthy donors. The PCR made use of 60 Vbeta and 13 Jbeta primers. The protocol was immunoSEQ multiplex PCR, while the TCRdb copy is restricted to in-frame clones and leaves out a portion. The sample records some 150,000 clones, more than 65% being singletons. The sample taken for sequencing was PBMCs. The receptors come from a male donor in good health and CMV-seronegative.

A note on this clone: The same CDR3 can be traced to other DNA sequences in this sample. The rearrangement uses TRBV11-2 and TRBJ1-1; D is possibly TRBD1 (5 bases). This CDR3 is 17 amino acids long. V was trimmed by 6 bases and J by 6 bases, leaving 26 bases between them. Germline V gene lookup returns CDR1 SGHAT and CDR2 FQNNGV. CDR3 sequence reads: CASRLIATRDLRPEAFF. The CDR3 DNA is TGTGCCAGCAGGTTAATCGCAACACGGGACTTGCGCCCTGAAGCTTTCTTT.

This rearrangement joins TRBV21-1 to TRBJ1-4; TRBD1, the table's D call, was not compared with the DNA. TRBV21-1 is annotated as a pseudogene. The CDR3 totals 16 residues. As DNA, the CDR3 is TGTGCCAGCAGGAATTCGAGGGACAGGGACGGCGAAAAACTGTTTTTT. Amino acids: CASRNSRDRDGEKLFF.